The rows below give T cell receptor beta chains drawn from one sample of a study of T cells in Graves' hyperthyroidism and ophthalmopathy. TCRdb re-derived calls from the multiplex PCR reads in MiXCR, one entry per CDR3 protein. In the table there are roughly 330,000 distinct CDR3 sequences, approximately 15% of which are singletons. The specimen sequenced was blood. The receptor source for this set is a man aged 30 to 39 with Graves' hyperthyroidism. Each CDR3 is given with its conserved first and last residue. Each record gives: D gene, J gene, clone size, V gene, CDR3 protein, CDR3 DNA. The D gene is left open where the match is weak. Clone size is given for some rows only: seen once, a few or many times, or a class if the clone is expanded.

>TRBD2|TRBJ2-2|many|TRBV7-8
CASSRAPGGTSGGGELFF
TGTGCCAGCAGCCGGGCCCCTGGGGGGACTAGCGGGGGCGGGGAGCTGTTTTTT
>.|TRBJ2-7|many|TRBV5-4
CASSSTGIGNEQYF
TGTGCCAGCAGCTCTACCGGGATCGGGAACGAGCAGTACTTC
>TRBD2|TRBJ2-1|few|TRBV5-1
CASSYASGRGNEQFF
TGCGCCAGCAGCTACGCGAGCGGGAGGGGGAATGAGCAGTTCTTC
>.|TRBJ2-5|many|TRBV2
CASSEALGEETQYF
TGTGCCAGCAGTGAAGCGCTCGGGGAAGAGACCCAGTACTTC
>.|TRBJ2-2|few|TRBV18
CASSPTTGLNTGELFF
TGTGCCAGCTCACCAACTACAGGGCTGAACACCGGGGAGCTGTTTTTT
>TRBD2|TRBJ2-3|.|TRBV4-1
CASSQGVLRRESPKDTQYF
TGCGCCAGCAGCCAAGGAGTACTAAGGCGGGAGTCCCCGAAGGATACGCAGTATTTT
>.|TRBJ2-7|many|TRBV12-3/TRBV12-4
CASSHVEGAGEQYF
TGTGCCAGCAGCCACGTAGAAGGGGCCGGCGAGCAGTACTTC
>TRBD2|TRBJ2-7|many|TRBV7-2
CASSISGGRDYGASLYEQYF
TGTGCCAGCTCAATCTCGGGCGGGAGAGATTACGGAGCGAGCCTTTACGAGCAGTACTTC
>.|TRBJ1-6|few|TRBV18
CASSPRQSSYNSPLHF
TGTGCCAGCTCACCACGTCAGAGCTCCTATAATTCACCCCTCCACTTT
>.|TRBJ2-3|.|TRBV6-5
CASSYGGQADTQYF
TGTGCCAGCAGTTACGGGGGGCAGGCAGATACGCAGTATTTT
>.|TRBJ1-2|.|TRBV24-1
CAFGAHYGYTF
TGTGCCTTCGGGGCGCACTATGGCTACACCTTC
>TRBD2|TRBJ2-5|many|TRBV30
CAYGGEGETQYF
TGTGCATATGGGGGGGAAGGAGAGACCCAGTACTTC
>.|TRBJ1-1|many|TRBV28
CASTNGGYNTEAFF
TGTGCCAGCACCAATGGGGGGTATAACACTGAAGCTTTCTTT
>TRBD1|TRBJ2-7|.|TRBV28
CASSSPLRGPRGEQYF
TGTGCCAGCAGTAGCCCTTTAAGGGGGCCACGGGGCGAGCAGTACTTC
>.|TRBJ2-3|many|TRBV12-3/TRBV12-4
CASNQNAPSTQYF
TGTGCCAGCAATCAGAACGCTCCCAGTACGCAGTATTTT
>.|TRBJ2-1|many|TRBV20-1
CSADSGGTHNEQFF
TGCAGTGCTGATTCGGGCGGGACCCACAATGAGCAGTTCTTC
>.|TRBJ2-1|many|TRBV5-5
CASSAGPNPRDEQFF
TGTGCCAGCAGCGCGGGCCCTAATCCCCGGGATGAGCAGTTCTTC
>.|TRBJ2-3|.|TRBV27
CASSLLWRDTDTQYF
TGTGCCAGCAGTTTACTATGGCGGGACACAGATACGCAGTATTTT
>.|TRBJ2-7|many|TRBV7-2
CASSLASLKSEQYF
TGTGCCAGCAGCTTAGCGAGCCTTAAAAGCGAGCAGTACTTC
>.|TRBJ1-2|few|TRBV19
CASSIPAVPGHGYTF
TGTGCCAGTAGTATTCCGGCAGTCCCTGGACATGGCTACACCTTC
>TRBD1|TRBJ2-7|many|TRBV9
CASSVGDSLSYEQYF
TGTGCCAGCAGCGTGGGGGACAGCCTCTCCTACGAGCAGTACTTC
>TRBD2|TRBJ2-5|many|TRBV20-1
CSVGTSGETQYF
TGCAGCGTCGGGACTAGTGGGGAGACCCAGTACTTC
>TRBD1|TRBJ1-1|many|TRBV7-8
CTSSLARDRGLGGAFF
TGTACCAGCAGCTTAGCGCGGGACAGGGGGCTAGGTGGTGCTTTCTTT
>TRBD1|TRBJ2-1|.|TRBV19
CASSQYRTGGGEQFF
TGTGCCAGTAGTCAATATAGGACAGGGGGCGGTGAGCAGTTCTTC
>.|TRBJ2-7|.|TRBV4-1
CASSQRTGAYEQYF
TGCGCCAGCAGCCAACGGACGGGTGCCTACGAGCAGTACTTC
>TRBD1|TRBJ1-2|many|TRBV2
CASRTGTGGSGYTF
TGTGCCAGCAGAACCGGGACAGGGGGCTCTGGCTACACCTTC
>TRBD2|TRBJ2-7|few|TRBV18
CASSPVGGPQYEQYF
TGTGCCAGCTCACCGGTGGGAGGGCCGCAATACGAGCAGTACTTC
>.|TRBJ2-1|many|TRBV12-3/TRBV12-4
CASWTEDNEQFF
TGTGCCAGCTGGACAGAAGACAATGAGCAGTTCTTC
>.|TRBJ2-7|few|TRBV27
CASIFRGIPYEQYF
TGTGCCAGCATTTTCCGGGGTATCCCCTACGAGCAGTACTTC
>.|TRBJ2-7|many|TRBV20-1
CSARTPGPQYF
TGCAGTGCTAGGACCCCAGGCCCACAGTACTTC
>TRBD1|TRBJ2-1|.|TRBV7-9
CASGIGDRGHEEQFF
TGTGCCAGCGGAATCGGGGACAGGGGGCACGAGGAGCAGTTCTTC
>.|TRBJ2-1|.|TRBV6-2/TRBV6-3
CASSYSSGTSEQFF
TGTGCCAGCAGTTACTCGTCGGGTACTAGTGAGCAGTTCTTC
>TRBD2|TRBJ2-7|many|TRBV20-1
CSVSGSFSYEQYF
TGCAGTGTTAGCGGGAGTTTTTCCTACGAGCAGTACTTC
>TRBD2|TRBJ2-2|.|TRBV28
CASGGGNTGELFF
TGTGCCAGCGGCGGGGGGAACACCGGGGAGCTGTTTTTT
>TRBD2|TRBJ2-2|few|TRBV12-3/TRBV12-4
CASSSSPGGSTGELFF
TGTGCCAGCAGTTCTTCCCCGGGGGGAAGCACCGGGGAGCTGTTTTTT
>.|TRBJ2-3|many|TRBV3-1
CASSQAGASADTQYF
TGTGCCAGCAGCCAAGCGGGGGCTAGCGCGGATACGCAGTATTTT
>TRBD1|TRBJ1-5|many|TRBV6-1
CASRGKGTASNQPQHF
TGTGCCAGCAGGGGCAAAGGGACAGCAAGCAATCAGCCCCAGCATTTT
>.|TRBJ1-6|many|TRBV3-1
CASSQDWGGANNSPLHF
TGTGCCAGCAGCCAAGATTGGGGAGGGGCCAATAATTCACCCCTCCACTTT
>.|TRBJ2-5|.|TRBV7-8
CASSLARGQETQYF
TGTGCCAGCAGCTTGGCCCGGGGCCAAGAGACCCAGTACTTC
>.|TRBJ2-5|many|TRBV24-1
CATSDARVQETQYF
TGTGCCACCAGTGATGCCCGGGTCCAAGAGACCCAGTACTTC
>.|TRBJ2-6|.|TRBV7-9
CASSTPGLNSGANVLTF
TGTGCCAGCAGCACACCGGGACTGAACTCTGGGGCCAACGTCCTGACTTTC
>.|TRBJ1-1|.|TRBV4-1
CASSQGAAHATEAFF
TGCGCCAGCAGCCAAGGGGCCGCCCACGCCACTGAAGCTTTCTTT
>.|TRBJ2-1|.|TRBV20-1
CSARARFAGISYNEQFF
TGCAGTGCTAGGGCCCGCTTTGCGGGAATCTCCTACAATGAGCAGTTCTTC
>TRBD1|TRBJ2-1|many|TRBV5-1
CASRTGTGIDEQFF
TGCGCCAGCAGAACCGGGACAGGTATAGATGAGCAGTTCTTC
>.|TRBJ2-3|many|TRBV29-1
CSVSAGFTDTQYF
TGCAGCGTTTCCGCGGGGTTCACAGATACGCAGTATTTT
>.|TRBJ2-7|many|TRBV7-2
CASSLRAGLSYEQYF
TGTGCCAGCAGCTTGAGAGCCGGACTTTCCTACGAGCAGTACTTC
>.|TRBJ2-1|many|TRBV2
CASSDDGRYNEQFF
TGTGCCAGCAGCGATGATGGGCGCTACAATGAGCAGTTCTTC
>.|TRBJ1-1|many|TRBV10-3
CAILAGEDTEAFF
TGTGCCATCCTTGCAGGGGAGGACACTGAAGCTTTCTTT
>.|TRBJ1-1|.|TRBV6-4
CASSGEGGTEAFF
TGTGCCAGCAGTGGGGAGGGGGGCACTGAAGCTTTCTTT
>.|TRBJ1-1|.|TRBV29-1
CSVGLQNTEAFF
TGCAGCGTTGGACTGCAGAACACTGAAGCTTTCTTT
>.|TRBJ2-7|many|TRBV12-3/TRBV12-4
CASGFNREQYF
TGTGCCAGCGGGTTTAACCGCGAGCAGTACTTC
>.|TRBJ1-6|few|TRBV2
CASSLEQNSPLHF
TGTGCCAGCAGTTTAGAACAGAATTCACCCCTCCACTTT
>.|TRBJ2-3|many|TRBV5-1
CASSLAGGDTQYF
TGTGCCAGCAGCTTAGCTGGGGGAGATACGCAGTATTTT
>TRBD1|TRBJ2-1|many|TRBV19
CASSDTGTGVNEQFF
TGTGCCAGTAGTGACACCGGGACAGGGGTCAATGAGCAGTTCTTC